This TCR beta chain emerged from a study of blood T cell repertoires in COVID-19. The trim removed 1 base at V and 0 bases at J, leaving 2 bases unmatched. Germline assignment: CDR1 LGHNA and CDR2 YSLEER. CDR3 length: 16 residues. Profiling relied on immunoSEQ multiplex PCR, and the TCRdb table lists in-frame clones only, not all of them. The data show around 250,000 clones, roughly four fifths seen once. There are a few counts of this clone. The V gene is TRBV4-3, the J gene TRBJ2-7, with 11 bases matching TRBD2. Material for sequencing was peripheral blood. This clonotype originated in a woman between 18 and 29 years old with acute or convalescent COVID-19. The CDR3 DNA follows: TGCGCCAGCAGCCAAGTAGCGGGAGGGTCCTCCTACGAGCAGTACTTC. Translation gives CASSQVAGGSSYEQYF.